Described below is a single T cell receptor beta chain sequence and its context. Its antigen target is currently unknown. No base-level quality is on record; no much larger clone is a single base apart. This sample was included in a study of breast tumors, draining lymph nodes, adjacent tissues (dated by TCRdb to about 2016). For context, the study as a whole: Breast cancer patients provided tumor, adjacent nontumor tissue and axillary lymph nodes, and the study compared the TCR beta repertoires across these three sources. In human breast cancer, the study set out to assess how tumor, surrounding tissue and draining lymph node repertoires relate to one another and whether T cells might be exchanged between them. Beyond this particular receptor, the publication reports: The similarity between tumor and nontumor tissue repertoires was significantly greater in luminal-like breast cancer than in basal-like breast cancer. Tumor T-cell repertoires showed less diversity than lymph node repertoires and more diversity than nontumor tissue repertoires, and tumor T-cell repertoires showed preferential V and J gene usage. The data were considered consistent with most tumor T cells being derived from the lymph node and subsequently expanding within tumor tissue. Rather than being directly demonstrated, the conclusion that tumor T cells originate in lymph nodes was presented as consistent with a hypothesis.

Sequencing instrument: Illumina HiSeq 2000. TCR beta chain libraries were generated by multiplex PCR amplification. The amplified TCR beta chain products were analyzed by high-throughput sequencing. TCRdb passed the public sequencing reads through fastp at Q25 and MiXCR, retaining productive beta sequences. Each entry is one CDR3 protein sequence, shown with its most common DNA and genes. The sample yields over 60,000 distinct CDR3 sequences; approximately 40% were counted once. The ten largest clones add up to approximately 8.7% of the sample. V sheds 6 bases and J sheds 1 base, leaving 13 bases between their ends. CDR1 and CDR2 are drawn from the germline V gene: SGDLS, YYNGEE. The CDR3 numbers 14 residues from cysteine through phenylalanine. Only the CDR3 DNA is retained, 42 bases long and in frame from the first base.

Recombination connected TRBV9 to TRBJ1-1; no D gene can be assigned with confidence. This TCR was recovered from a female donor with breast cancer. Some clones in this sample may be carry-over from other donors' samples. Sequencing used breast tumor tissue. This receptor carries the CDR3 CASTRETGNTEAFF. The nucleotide sequence reads TGTGCCAGCACGCGGGAGACGGGGAACACTGAAGCTTTCTTT. Full variable domain (CDR3 extended with the reference TRBV9 and TRBJ1-1 proteins): DSGVTQTPKHLITATGQRVTLRCSPRSGDLSVYWYQQSLDQGLQFLIQYYNGEERAKGNILERFSAQQFPDLHSELNLSSLELGDSALYFCASTRETGNTEAFFGQGTRLTVV.